This TCR beta chain was captured by sequencing in a study of T cells in Graves' hyperthyroidism and ophthalmopathy. Looking at the study overall: It was at initial diagnosis, before any treatment, that peripheral blood was collected.

Orbital computed tomography, thyroid ultrasound, serum thyroxine and TRAb, and clinical symptoms together informed the diagnoses. This clonotype came up many times. What it binds is not known. Study outcomes and limitations: Ophthalmopathy got predicted by the model a median about 6.5 months before its onset. Most thyroid clonotypes expanded above 0.001 appeared in blood too.

TCR beta CDR3 regions were amplified from RNA. Primed by the HTBI set, a first-round RT-PCR was run on the TCR CDR3. TCRdb redid the calling of the multiplex PCR reads with MiXCR, one entry per CDR3 protein. This table has a few hundred thousand distinct CDR3 sequences, about a fifth appearing once. The CDR3 is 15 residues long. With 9 bases removed from V and 4 bases from J, the gap between germline ends came to 18 bases. Germline V gives CDR1 MNHEY, CDR2 SVGAGI. This rearrangement joins TRBV6-5 to TRBJ2-2; D may be TRBD2 (6 bases). Sequenced input: blood. This TCR was recovered from a man aged 18 to 30 with Graves' hyperthyroidism. The DNA of the CDR3 is TGTGCCAGTCTGTGGGGCGGGGTGAGCACCGGGGAGCTGTTTTTT. Translating gives CASLWGGVSTGELFF.